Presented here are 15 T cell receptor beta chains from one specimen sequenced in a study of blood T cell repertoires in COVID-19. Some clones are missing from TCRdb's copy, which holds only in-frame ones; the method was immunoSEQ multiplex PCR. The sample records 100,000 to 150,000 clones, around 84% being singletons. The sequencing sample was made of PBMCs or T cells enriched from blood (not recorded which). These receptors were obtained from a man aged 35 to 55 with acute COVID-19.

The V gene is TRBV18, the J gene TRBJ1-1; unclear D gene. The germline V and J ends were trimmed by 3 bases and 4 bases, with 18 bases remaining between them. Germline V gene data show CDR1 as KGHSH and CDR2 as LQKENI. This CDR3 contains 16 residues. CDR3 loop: CASSPMETPGSTEAFF. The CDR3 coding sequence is TGTGCCAGCTCACCTATGGAGACCCCGGGGAGCACTGAAGCTTTCTTT.

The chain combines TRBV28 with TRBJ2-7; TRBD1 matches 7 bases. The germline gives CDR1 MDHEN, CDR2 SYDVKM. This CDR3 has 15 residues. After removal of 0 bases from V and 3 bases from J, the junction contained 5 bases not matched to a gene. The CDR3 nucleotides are TGTGCCAGCAGTTTATGGGGGACAGCAAACTACGAGCAGTACTTC. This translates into CASSLWGTANYEQYF.

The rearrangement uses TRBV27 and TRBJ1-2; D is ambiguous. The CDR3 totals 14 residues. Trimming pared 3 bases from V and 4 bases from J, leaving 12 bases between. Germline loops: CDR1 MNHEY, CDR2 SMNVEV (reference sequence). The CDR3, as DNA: TGTGCCAGCAGTTTTTCTTTGGCAGGCTATGGCTACACCTTC. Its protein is CASSFSLAGYGYTF.

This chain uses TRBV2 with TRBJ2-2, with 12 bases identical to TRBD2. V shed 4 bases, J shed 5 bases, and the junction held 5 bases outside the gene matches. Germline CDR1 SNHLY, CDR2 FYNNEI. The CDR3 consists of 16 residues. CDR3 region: CASSGLAGASTGELFF. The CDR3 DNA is TGTGCCAGCAGTGGACTAGCGGGGGCGTCTACCGGGGAGCTGTTTTTT.

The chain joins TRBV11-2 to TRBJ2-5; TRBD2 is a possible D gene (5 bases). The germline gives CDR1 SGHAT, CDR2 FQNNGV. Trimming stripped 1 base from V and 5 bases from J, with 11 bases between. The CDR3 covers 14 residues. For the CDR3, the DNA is TGTGCCAGCAGCTTAGGCGGGCTTAGGGAGACCCAGTACTTC. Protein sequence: CASSLGGLRETQYF.

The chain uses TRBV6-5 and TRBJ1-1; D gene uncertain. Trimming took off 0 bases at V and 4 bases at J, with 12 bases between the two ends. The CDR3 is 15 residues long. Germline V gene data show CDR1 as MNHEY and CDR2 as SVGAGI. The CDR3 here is CASSYSTAVGTEAFF. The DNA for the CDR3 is TGTGCCAGCAGTTACTCAACAGCGGTCGGCACTGAAGCTTTCTTT.

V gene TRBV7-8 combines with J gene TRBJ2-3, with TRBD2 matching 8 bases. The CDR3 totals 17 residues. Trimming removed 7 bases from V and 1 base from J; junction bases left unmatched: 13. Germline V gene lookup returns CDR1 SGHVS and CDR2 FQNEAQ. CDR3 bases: TGTGCCAGCACCATTACAGGCGGGGGGTTGGGCACAGATACGCAGTATTTT. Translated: CASTITGGGLGTDTQYF.

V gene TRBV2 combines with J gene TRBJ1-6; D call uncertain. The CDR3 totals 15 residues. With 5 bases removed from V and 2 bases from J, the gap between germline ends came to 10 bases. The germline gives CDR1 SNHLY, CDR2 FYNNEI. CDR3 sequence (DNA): TGTGCCAGCAGTAAAGGAGATCCCTATAATTCACCCCTCCACTTT. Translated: CASSKGDPYNSPLHF.

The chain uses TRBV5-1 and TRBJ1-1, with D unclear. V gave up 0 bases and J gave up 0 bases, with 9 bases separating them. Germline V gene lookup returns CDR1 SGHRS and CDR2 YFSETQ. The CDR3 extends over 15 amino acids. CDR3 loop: CASSLVGGMNTEAFF. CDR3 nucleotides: TGCGCCAGCAGCTTGGTAGGCGGGATGAACACTGAAGCTTTCTTT.

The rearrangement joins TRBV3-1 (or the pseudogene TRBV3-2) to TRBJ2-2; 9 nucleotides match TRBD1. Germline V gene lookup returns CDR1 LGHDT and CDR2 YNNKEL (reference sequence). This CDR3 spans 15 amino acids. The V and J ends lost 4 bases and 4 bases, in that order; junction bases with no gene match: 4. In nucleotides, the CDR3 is TGTGCCAGCAGCCTACAGGGGGCTGGCACCGGGGAGCTGTTTTTT. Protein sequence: CASSLQGAGTGELFF.

Here the CDR3 reads CAWSVAGLPYEQYF. In DNA, the CDR3 is TGTGCCTGGAGTGTAGCGGGGCTGCCGTACGAGCAGTACTTC. This chain uses TRBV30 with TRBJ2-7; TRBD2 matches at 7 bases. This CDR3 region has 14 residues. Trimming cost V 0 bases and J 4 bases; bases outside gene matches: 6. CDR1 is GTSNPN and CDR2 is SVGIG in the germline V gene (reference sequence).

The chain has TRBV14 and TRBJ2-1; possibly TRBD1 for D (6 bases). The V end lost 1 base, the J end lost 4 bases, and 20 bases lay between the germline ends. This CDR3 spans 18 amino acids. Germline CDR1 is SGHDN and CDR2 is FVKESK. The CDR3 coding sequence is TGTGCCAGCAGCCAAGTACCAGGACAAAAGGGGGAATACAATGAGCAGTTCTTC. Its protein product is CASSQVPGQKGEYNEQFF.

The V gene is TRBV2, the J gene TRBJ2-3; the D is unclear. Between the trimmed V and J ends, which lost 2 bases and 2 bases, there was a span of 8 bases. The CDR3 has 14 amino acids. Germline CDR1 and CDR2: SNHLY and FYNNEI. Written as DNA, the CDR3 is TGTGCCAGCAGTGAAAGGCGGAACACAGATACGCAGTATTTT. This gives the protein CASSERRNTDTQYF.

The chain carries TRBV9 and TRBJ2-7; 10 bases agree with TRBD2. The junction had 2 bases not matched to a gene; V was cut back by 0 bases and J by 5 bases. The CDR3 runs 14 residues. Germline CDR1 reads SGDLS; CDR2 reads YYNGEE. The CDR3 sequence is CASSVGLAGDEQYF. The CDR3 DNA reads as TGTGCCAGCAGCGTAGGGCTAGCGGGAGACGAGCAGTACTTC.

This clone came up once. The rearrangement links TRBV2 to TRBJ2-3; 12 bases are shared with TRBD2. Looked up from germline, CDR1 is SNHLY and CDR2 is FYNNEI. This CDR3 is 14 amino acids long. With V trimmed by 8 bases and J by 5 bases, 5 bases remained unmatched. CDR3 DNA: TGTGCCAGCGATCAACTAGCGGGGGGAGATACGCAGTATTTT. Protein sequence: CASDQLAGGDTQYF.